The 3 T cell receptor beta chains in this list originate from one sample, sequenced in a study of shared clonotypes between healthy human individuals. This table comes from immunoSEQ multiplex PCR, and its TCRdb copy is limited to in-frame clones, with some not included. The sample yields 1.4 million or so clones, about 98.5% seen once. Sequenced: naive CD4+ T cells sorted from blood. Subset defined: CD45RA+ positively selected. The receptors were sampled from a young man in good health.

The rearrangement joins TRBV7-8 to TRBJ2-7; 8 bases match TRBD1. The CDR3 sequence is 17 residues long. J lost 3 bases, V lost 1 base, and 11 bases had no gene match. Germline CDR1 is SGHVS and CDR2 is FQNEAQ. The CDR3 nucleotides are TGTGCCAGCAGCTTAGGCCTTCTTCCAGGGGGCAGCTACGAGCAGTACTTC. Translated: CASSLGLLPGGSYEQYF.

The chain is built from TRBV28 and TRBJ2-7; D may be TRBD1 (6 bases). CDR3 size: 16 residues. Trimming took 8 bases from V and 7 from J, leaving 27 bases between them. Germline CDR1 is MDHEN and CDR2 is SYDVKM. DNA for the CDR3: TGTGCCAGCCCGCCCACTAACAGGGAAAATAAGATGGAGCAGTACTTC. It yields the protein CASPPTNRENKMEQYF. The full variable domain, its missing parts supplied by reference TRBV28 and TRBJ2-7, is DVKVTQSSRYLVKRTGEKVFLECVQDMDHENMFWYRQDPGLGLRLIYFSYDVKMKEKGDIPEGYSVSREKKERFSLILESASTNQTSMYLCASPPTNRENKMEQYFGPGTRLTVT.

The chain couples TRBV6-1 to TRBJ2-1, with TRBD2 identical over 7 bases. Trimming took 8 bases from V and 5 from J; bases not matched to a gene: 9. Germline V gene data show CDR1 as MNHNS and CDR2 as SASEGT. This CDR3 contains 14 residues. Written as DNA, the CDR3 is TGTGCCAGCGCATACGGGAGGTCCAACAATGAGCAGTTCTTC. Encoded protein: CASAYGRSNNEQFF.